The 10 T cell receptor beta chains below all came from one sample that was sequenced in a study of OX40 agonist ivuxolimab in advanced cancers. The method was immunoSEQ multiplex PCR; TCRdb's version includes in-frame clones alone and lacks a portion of them. The sample lists 65,000 to 100,000 clones; more than 90% were seen once. The sample consisted of CD4+ or CD8+ T cells sorted from blood, taken in a trial of the OX40 agonist ivuxolimab. These receptor sequences come from an adult with an advanced solid tumor such as melanoma, head and neck, liver or kidney cancer.

The chain couples TRBV5-1 to TRBJ2-5, with TRBD1 identical over 8 bases. V trimming: 0 bases; J trimming: 1 base; junction bases outside the gene matches: 5. CDR3 length equals 16 residues. The V gene's germline CDR1 is SGHRS and CDR2 YFSETQ. The CDR3 reads CASSLGVGQAQETQYF. The CDR3 DNA reads as TGCGCCAGCAGCTTGGGGGTGGGACAGGCCCAAGAGACCCAGTACTTC.

This chain joins TRBV5-1 and TRBJ1-1; a possible D gene is TRBD1 (5 bases). V was cut by 3 bases and J by 1 base, with 13 bases left in between. The CDR3 is 15 residues long. Per germline, CDR1 SGHRS and CDR2 YFSETQ. CDR3 loop: CASSSLPGTNTEAFF. CDR3 nucleotide sequence: TGCGCCAGCAGCTCGTTGCCGGGGACGAACACTGAAGCTTTCTTT.

The chain links TRBV29-1 to TRBJ2-4, with D possibly matching TRBD2 (5 bases). V lost 4 bases to trimming and J lost 0 bases, with 10 bases between them. This CDR3 has 14 amino acids. Germline values: CDR1 SQVTM, CDR2 ANQGSEA. This chain's CDR3 is CSVVSGLAKNIQYF. CDR3 sequence (DNA): TGCAGCGTTGTAAGCGGTCTAGCCAAAAACATTCAGTACTTC.

The chain employs TRBV21-1 and TRBJ2-4; TRBD1 is the table's D call, not checked against the DNA. TRBV21-1 is listed as a pseudogene. The CDR3 contains 14 residues. The CDR3 DNA reads TGTGCCAGCAGCAGGTACAGTGCCAAAAACATTCAGTACTTC. It codes for CASSRYSAKNIQYF.

V and J are TRBV5-1 and TRBJ2-3; D remains unclear. V lost 1 base to trimming and J lost 1 base, with 7 bases between them. The CDR3 is made up of 14 amino acids. Germline V gives CDR1 SGHRS, CDR2 YFSETQ. CDR3 residues: CASSLSLGTDTQYF. The CDR3 DNA reads as TGCGCCAGCAGCTTGAGTCTAGGCACAGATACGCAGTATTTT.

The V call is TRBV28, the J call TRBJ1-2; 8 nucleotides agree with TRBD1. CDR3 size: 14 residues. The germline gives CDR1 MDHEN, CDR2 SYDVKM. Trimming removed 3 bases from V and 7 bases from J; junction bases left unmatched: 7. CDR3 loop: CASSLLRGQGGYTF. The CDR3 DNA follows: TGTGCCAGCAGTTTGCTCAGGGGGCAGGGTGGCTACACCTTC.

V is TRBV4-2 and J is TRBJ1-1; the D gene is possibly TRBD1 (5 bases). CDR1 LGHNA and CDR2 YNFKEQ come from the germline V gene. The CDR3 consists of 14 residues. V was pared by 4 bases and J by 1 base, with 10 bases between. CDR3 sequence (DNA): TGTGCCAGCAGCCGCGGGGCAGGGAACACTGAAGCTTTCTTT. Amino acid sequence: CASSRGAGNTEAFF.

This clone was detected once. V and J are TRBV28 and TRBJ1-2, with D perhaps matching TRBD1 (5 bases). V was pared by 6 bases and J by 5 bases, with 10 bases between. CDR1 and CDR2 (germline): MDHEN, SYDVKM. CDR3 length equals 12 residues. This CDR3 is CASSGAGYGYTF. CDR3 DNA sequence: TGTGCCAGCAGCGGGGCTGGATATGGCTACACCTTC.

The V and J genes are TRBV25-1 and TRBJ1-1; D is ambiguous. The V gene's germline CDR1 is MGHDK and CDR2 SYGVNS. The CDR3 runs to 15 residues. The germline V and J ends were trimmed by 1 base and 6 bases, with 15 bases remaining between them. DNA for the CDR3: TGTGCCAGCAGTGAATCGGAGACCCTAGGAGCTGAAGCTTTCTTT. Amino acid sequence: CASSESETLGAEAFF.

The V and J genes are TRBV19 and TRBJ2-1, with TRBD2 as a possible D gene (5 bases). CDR3 size: 13 residues. Trimming stripped 5 bases from V and 4 bases from J, with 9 bases between. Germline V lookup: CDR1 LNHDA, CDR2 SQIVND (reference sequence). The DNA for the CDR3 is TGTGCCAGTAGTCCACGGGGTTACAATGAGCAGTTCTTC. Amino acids: CASSPRGYNEQFF. Supplemented by reference TRBV19 and TRBJ2-1, the full variable domain reads DGGITQSPKYLFRKEGQNVTLSCEQNLNHDAMYWYRQDPGQGLRLIYYSQIVNDFQKGDIAEGYSVSREKKESFPLTVTSAQKNPTAFYLCASSPRGYNEQFFGPGTRLTVL.